The 21 T cell receptor beta chains listed next were all sequenced from one sample in a study of blood T cell repertoires in COVID-19. Profiled with immunoSEQ multiplex PCR; TCRdb holds only in-frame clones, not every one. The sample lists more than 85,000 clones, approximately 90% occurring once. The sequenced material came from peripheral blood. These receptors were taken from a woman between 50 and 59 years old with acute or convalescent COVID-19.

This clone appeared a few times. The genes are TRBV29-1 and TRBJ2-3, with D possibly TRBD1 on 7 matching bases. The V end lost 4 bases, the J end lost 5 bases, and 16 bases lay between the germline ends. This CDR3 has 14 amino acids. Germline lookup yields CDR1 SQVTM and CDR2 ANQGSEA. The CDR3 nucleotides are TGCAGCGTTGGCTGGGCAGGGGGGTTAGATACGCAGTATTTT. Translation: CSVGWAGGLDTQYF.

This chain connects TRBV2 to TRBJ2-5, with a tentative D call TRBD1 (6 bases). CDR1 and CDR2 (germline): SNHLY, FYNNEI. The CDR3 extends over 16 amino acids. Trimming shortened V by 0 bases and J by 5 bases, and 16 bases separated the two germline ends. CDR3 protein: CASSEATGIRRETQYF. DNA of the CDR3: TGTGCCAGCAGTGAAGCCACAGGGATTCGCCGGGAGACCCAGTACTTC.

The V and J genes are TRBV20-1 and TRBJ2-7, with D possibly matching TRBD1 (5 bases). The CDR3 is made up of 11 amino acids. Germline CDR1 DFQATT, CDR2 SNEGSKA (reference sequence). Deletions cut 4 bases from V and 3 bases from J, with 7 bases between. In nucleotides, the CDR3 is TGCAGTGCTAAACAGGACTACGAGCAGTACTTC. This encodes CSAKQDYEQYF.

The rearrangement uses TRBV28 and TRBJ1-2; 7 bases map to TRBD1. Unmatched junction bases numbered 8, after V lost 9 bases and J lost 7 bases. CDR3 size: 12 residues. Germline assignment: CDR1 MDHEN and CDR2 SYDVKM. CDR3: CASSTGDFGYTF. Here the CDR3 DNA reads TGTGCCAGTAGTACAGGGGACTTTGGCTACACCTTC.

The chain is built from TRBV5-1 and TRBJ2-1; 10 positions agree with TRBD1. From germline, CDR1 is SGHRS and CDR2 YFSETQ. The J segment lost 8 bases and the V segment lost 3 bases, leaving 5 bases of the junction unmatched. The CDR3 sequence is 14 residues long. This chain's CDR3 is CASSYRTGGYEQFF. DNA for the CDR3: TGCGCCAGCAGCTACCGGACAGGGGGGTATGAGCAGTTCTTC.

J is TRBJ2-1 and V is TRBV5-1; the match to TRBD2 covers 9 bases. Germline V gives CDR1 SGHRS, CDR2 YFSETQ. The CDR3 sequence is 15 residues long. V dropped 4 bases and J dropped 1; count of bases not matched to a gene: 3. CDR3 DNA sequence: TGCGCCAGCAGCCCGAGCGGGAGGTCCTACAATGAGCAGTTCTTC. Residues: CASSPSGRSYNEQFF.

The rearrangement links TRBV21-1 to TRBJ2-7; the table's TRBD1 call for D was not verified on the DNA. TRBV21-1 is a listed pseudogene. This CDR3 spans 16 amino acids. In DNA form, the CDR3 reads TGTGCCAGCAGCAAACCGCGCCGGGACAGACCCTTACGCGGGTACTTC. This translates into CASSKPRRDRPLRGYF.

Remarks on this clone: The junction and the germline gene differ at one end; a read error may be behind it. The genes are TRBV2 and TRBJ2-5; D may be TRBD2 (6 bases). In germline, CDR1 is SNHLY, CDR2 FYNNEI. CDR3 length equals 11 residues. The DNA of the CDR3 is TGTGCCAGCAGTGGGACGGGGGACCTCAACTTC. Its protein is CASSGTGDLNF.

The chain uses TRBV9 and TRBJ2-7; 8 bases match TRBD2. Germline V gene sequence: CDR1 SGDLS, CDR2 YYNGEE. The CDR3 runs 16 residues. Losses at the gene ends were 0 bases for V and 0 bases for J; bases not matched to a gene: 5. The CDR3 sequence is CASSVGSGTSSYEQYF. In nucleotides, the CDR3 is TGTGCCAGCAGCGTAGGTTCAGGGACTAGCTCCTACGAGCAGTACTTC. Combining the CDR3 with reference TRBV9 and TRBJ2-7 gives the whole variable domain DSGVTQTPKHLITATGQRVTLRCSPRSGDLSVYWYQQSLDQGLQFLIQYYNGEERAKGNILERFSAQQFPDLHSELNLSSLELGDSALYFCASSVGSGTSSYEQYFGPGTRLTVT.

The chain carries TRBV19 and TRBJ2-7; TRBD2 agrees at 13 bases. CDR3 length: 14 amino acids. Germline V CDR1 and CDR2: LNHDA, SQIVND (reference sequence). J gave up 1 base and V 6 bases, and 0 bases lay outside the gene matches. CDR3 DNA: TGTGCCAGTAGACTAGCGGGAGGGTCCTACGAGCAGTACTTC. Translating gives CASRLAGGSYEQYF. Full variable domain (rest looked up from reference TRBV19 and TRBJ2-7): DGGITQSPKYLFRKEGQNVTLSCEQNLNHDAMYWYRQDPGQGLRLIYYSQIVNDFQKGDIAEGYSVSREKKESFPLTVTSAQKNPTAFYLCASRLAGGSYEQYFGPGTRLTVT.

The rearrangement links TRBV6-5 to TRBJ1-5; 7 positions agree with TRBD1. The germline CDR1 and CDR2 sequences are MNHEY and SVGAGI. This CDR3 has 15 residues. With 4 bases clipped from V and 3 bases from J, the junction kept 6 bases outside the gene matches. The CDR3 DNA follows: TGTGCCAGCAGTTCCCTGGGACAGTTCAATCAGCCCCAGCATTTT. Translating gives CASSSLGQFNQPQHF.

The V gene is TRBV7-2, the J gene TRBJ2-7; 8 bases map to TRBD2. This CDR3 is 14 amino acids long. The germline V gene encodes CDR1 SGHTA and CDR2 FQGNSA. V lost 4 bases and J lost 0; bases outside the gene matches: 2. Written as DNA, the CDR3 is TGTGCCAGCAGCTGGAGCGGGAGCTCCTACGAGCAGTACTTC. This encodes CASSWSGSSYEQYF.

The chain recombines TRBV9 with TRBJ1-2; no clear D gene. This CDR3 is built from 12 residues. Between the trimmed V and J ends, which lost 1 base and 7 bases, there was a span of 8 bases. Germline CDR1 SGDLS, CDR2 YYNGEE. The CDR3 is CASSVTAGGYTF. In DNA form, the CDR3 reads TGTGCCAGCAGCGTAACGGCAGGTGGCTACACCTTC. Supplemented by reference TRBV9 and TRBJ1-2, the full variable domain reads DSGVTQTPKHLITATGQRVTLRCSPRSGDLSVYWYQQSLDQGLQFLIQYYNGEERAKGNILERFSAQQFPDLHSELNLSSLELGDSALYFCASSVTAGGYTFGSGTRLTVV.

The chain joins TRBV5-6 to TRBJ2-1, with D maybe TRBD2 (6 bases). The CDR3 runs 15 residues. Germline assignment: CDR1 SGHDT and CDR2 YYEEEE. The ends were cut back, 0 bases at V and 6 bases at J, with 13 bases in the middle. The CDR3 bases are TGTGCCAGCAGCTTGGATACGGGAGCTCCCAATGAGCAGTTCTTC. This translates into CASSLDTGAPNEQFF.

CDR3 amino acids: CASSYTGGTRTEAFF. CDR3 nucleotides: TGTGCCAGCAGCTACACAGGGGGCACTAGAACTGAAGCTTTCTTT. The rearrangement links TRBV4-2 to TRBJ1-1; 9 bases line up with TRBD1. The germline gives CDR1 LGHNA, CDR2 YNFKEQ. The J segment lost 5 bases and the V segment lost 5 bases, leaving 9 bases of the junction unmatched. This CDR3 contains 15 residues.

The rearrangement joins TRBV3-1 (or the pseudogene TRBV3-2) to TRBJ2-7, with 7 bases lining up with TRBD2. Germline CDR1 reads LGHDT; CDR2 reads YNNKEL (reference sequence). The CDR3 consists of 15 residues. With 10 bases clipped from V and 2 bases from J, the junction kept 14 bases outside the gene matches. The CDR3 is CATYSPTAGTYEQYF. CDR3 DNA: TGTGCCACATACTCTCCGACAGCGGGGACCTACGAGCAGTACTTC.

The chain couples TRBV19 to TRBJ1-5; the D is unclear. Trimming stripped 3 bases from V and 0 bases from J, with 6 bases between. CDR1 is LNHDA and CDR2 is SQIVND in the germline V gene (reference sequence). There are 14 residues in the CDR3. CDR3 amino acids: CASSMRDSNQPQHF. The CDR3, as DNA: TGTGCCAGTAGTATGAGGGATAGCAATCAGCCCCAGCATTTT. The whole variable domain, filled in from reference TRBV19 and TRBJ1-5, reads DGGITQSPKYLFRKEGQNVTLSCEQNLNHDAMYWYRQDPGQGLRLIYYSQIVNDFQKGDIAEGYSVSREKKESFPLTVTSAQKNPTAFYLCASSMRDSNQPQHFGDGTRLSIL.

This clone was seen only a few times. V is TRBV4-1 and J is TRBJ1-2, with D possibly TRBD1 on 6 matching bases. The CDR3 extends over 13 amino acids. V lost 2 bases and J 8 bases, leaving 12 bases between the germline ends. Germline lookup yields CDR1 MGHRA and CDR2 YSYEKL. The CDR3 DNA sequence: TGCGCCAGCAGCCAACCGAGGACAGTAGGCTACACCTTC. Its protein is CASSQPRTVGYTF.

This chain uses TRBV4-1 with TRBJ2-3; 7 bases agree with TRBD2. The CDR3 totals 16 residues. V lost 1 base to trimming and J lost 4 bases; unmatched junction nucleotides: 8. The germline gives CDR1 MGHRA, CDR2 YSYEKL. CDR3 residues: CASSQGGSGNPDTQYF. DNA of the CDR3: TGCGCCAGCAGCCAAGGAGGGAGCGGGAACCCAGATACGCAGTATTTT.

The V call is TRBV18, the J call TRBJ2-5; D possibly corresponds to TRBD2 (5 bases). Germline assignment: CDR1 KGHSH and CDR2 LQKENI. This CDR3 spans 16 amino acids. Trimming cost V 3 bases and J 3 bases, with 17 bases left between them. The CDR3 protein is CASSPTRSGRKETQYF. DNA for the CDR3: TGTGCCAGCTCACCTACTCGAAGTGGGAGAAAAGAGACCCAGTACTTC.

This sequence joins TRBV11-1 and TRBJ2-1; 7 bases align to TRBD2. The CDR3 covers 13 residues. After removal of 2 bases from V and 5 bases from J, the junction contained 0 bases not matched to a gene. Germline-derived CDR1 and CDR2 are SGHAT and FQDESV (reference sequence). The CDR3 region is CASSLSGNNEQFF. The DNA for the CDR3 is TGTGCCAGCAGCTTAAGCGGGAACAATGAGCAGTTCTTC.